The 16 T cell receptor beta chains below come from one sample, sequenced in a study of Graves' ophthalmopathy and Graves' hyperthyroidism (dated by TCRdb to 2016 to 2019). Sequencing instrument: Illumina HiSeq 2000. TCR beta CDR3 regions were amplified from RNA transcripts for repertoire sequencing. A first-round RT-PCR used HTBI primers with the Qiagen OneStep RT-PCR kit, followed by a second-round multiplex PCR, size selection and purification. TCRdb applied fastp at Q25 and MiXCR to the public reads, then kept only in-frame beta chains. Every distinct CDR3 protein forms one entry, paired with its most common genes and DNA. Here the sample has hundreds of thousands of distinct CDR3 sequences; 21% occur a single time. The top ten constitute roughly 3.2% of the sample. The sequencing sample was made of peripheral blood. Receptors originate from a woman in her late teens or twenties with stable Graves' hyperthyroidism. Donor details come from another sample of the same person, matched by shared clones.

This clonotype was seen repeatedly, ten times or more. This rearrangement joins TRBV19 to TRBJ2-5; D is possibly TRBD1 (6 bases). CDR3 length: 16 residues. From germline, CDR1 is LNHDA and CDR2 SQIVND (reference sequence). V was pared by 4 bases and J by 5 bases, with 20 bases between. CDR3 nucleotide sequence: TGTGCCAGTAGTAAAGAAGTCGGGACAAGGGGGGAGACCCAGTACTTC. Translating it yields CASSKEVGTRGETQYF.

There are many counts of this clonotype. The CDR3 DNA sequence: TGTGCCAGCAGCGATGTTGTGAGGGTCCGCGGTGAAGCTTTCTTT. Its translation is CASSDVVRVRGEAFF. The J gene is TRBJ1-1, the V gene TRBV12-3 or TRBV12-4; no firm D call. The CDR3 spans 15 residues. Trimming removed 6 bases at V and 7 bases at J, with 21 bases between.

In its sample, this clonotype was seen a few times. This rearrangement joins TRBV4-1 to TRBJ2-3, with 8 bases fitting TRBD2. Germline values: CDR1 MGHRA, CDR2 YSYEKL. The CDR3 totals 17 residues. With V trimmed by 4 bases and J by 1 base, 10 bases remained unmatched. The chain's CDR3 is CASSPVKAGGGTDTQYF. The CDR3 DNA is TGCGCCAGCAGCCCGGTGAAGGCGGGAGGCGGCACAGATACGCAGTATTTT.

This clonotype was picked up many times. This sequence joins TRBV10-2 and TRBJ1-1, with TRBD1 matching 9 bases. Trimming removed 8 bases from V and 1 base from J; junction bases left unmatched: 5. This CDR3 contains 14 residues. Germline CDR1 reads WSHSY; CDR2 reads SAAADI. The CDR3, as DNA: TGCGCCAGCCGGGACAGGGTAACGAACACTGAAGCTTTCTTT. It specifies CASRDRVTNTEAFF.

This chain links TRBV28 with TRBJ1-2; TRBD1 might be the D (6 bases). Germline CDR1 reads MDHEN; CDR2 reads SYDVKM. Trimming removed 5 bases at V and 2 bases at J, with 12 bases between. The CDR3 is made up of 14 amino acids. CDR3 amino acids: CASSARDTNYGYTF. The CDR3 region has the DNA TGTGCCAGCAGTGCCCGGGACACAAACTATGGCTACACCTTC.

This clonotype has a count of ten or more. The CDR3 coding sequence is TGCGCCAGCAGCTTGCCCTCTAGCGGGACAGCCACGAACTACAATGAGCAGTTCTTC. Translated: CASSLPSSGTATNYNEQFF. The chain uses TRBV5-1 and TRBJ2-1; 9 nucleotides match TRBD2. CDR1 and CDR2 (germline): SGHRS, YFSETQ. J gave up 3 bases and V 1 base, and 14 bases lay outside the gene matches. This CDR3 has 19 residues.

With regard to this clonotype: This may arise from a read error, as a much more abundant clone is one base away. The gene calls are TRBV30 and TRBJ1-1; D gene unclear. The CDR3 sequence is 11 residues long. Germline lookup yields CDR1 GTSNPN and CDR2 SVGIG (reference sequence). The CDR3 DNA reads as TGTGCCCGGAGTGGAGGACCTAAAGCTTTCTTT. This sequence encodes CARSGGPKAFF.

The chain is built from TRBV7-9 and TRBJ1-2, with D unresolved. From germline, CDR1 is SEHNR and CDR2 FQNEAQ (reference sequence). Between the trimmed V and J ends, which lost 5 bases and 7 bases, there was a span of 14 bases. The length of the CDR3 is 13 residues. The CDR3 loop is CASSASTVTGYTF. Here the CDR3 DNA reads TGTGCCAGCAGCGCCAGTACAGTCACTGGCTACACCTTC.

The table lists this clonotype with many counts. V and J are TRBV29-1 and TRBJ1-6, with 7 bases fitting TRBD1. The ends lost 8 bases at V and 8 bases at J; junction bases unmatched: 15. The CDR3 runs to 15 residues. Germline CDR1 reads SQVTM; CDR2 reads ANQGSEA. CDR3 residues: CSTERVAGGYSPLHF. The DNA of the CDR3 is TGCAGCACAGAAAGGGTGGCAGGGGGTTATTCACCCCTCCACTTT.

This chain uses TRBV6-1 with TRBJ1-6, with D possibly being TRBD1 (5 bases). The CDR3 extends over 16 amino acids. The V end was cut by 2 bases, the J end by 7 bases, with 15 bases between. The germline V gene has CDR1 MNHNS and CDR2 SASEGT. CDR3 amino acids: CASSEIGWGENSPLHF. CDR3 in DNA: TGTGCCAGCAGTGAAATCGGTTGGGGGGAAAATTCACCCCTCCACTTT.

This clonotype came up many times. Here the CDR3 DNA reads TGTGCCAGCATCGGACAGGGGGTTTACTATGGCTACACCTTC. Translating gives CASIGQGVYYGYTF. This sequence joins TRBV6-1 and TRBJ1-2, with 10 nucleotides matching TRBD1. Germline-derived CDR1 and CDR2 are MNHNS and SASEGT. J was trimmed by 3 bases and V by 7 bases; bases with no gene match: 5. The CDR3 is 14 residues long.

The chain uses TRBV7-2 and TRBJ2-7; D gene unclear. The CDR3 has 15 residues. Per the germline V gene, CDR1 is SGHTA and CDR2 is FQGNSA. Trimming removed 6 bases from V and 4 bases from J, with 19 bases in between. CDR3 nucleotide sequence: TGTGCCAGCAGTTCAGTCGCCCCACGAAAGTACGAGCAGTACTTC. It yields the protein CASSSVAPRKYEQYF.

This clonotype was seen ten or more times. The chain joins TRBV11-2 to TRBJ2-7; 10 nucleotides align to TRBD2. Unmatched junction bases numbered 17, after V lost 5 bases and J lost 4 bases. The CDR3 covers 18 residues. CDR1 SGHAT and CDR2 FQNNGV come from the germline V gene. CDR3 residues: CASSPAMVGAGGPYEQYF. DNA for the CDR3: TGTGCCAGCAGCCCTGCGATGGTGGGAGCGGGAGGGCCGTACGAGCAGTACTTC.

This clonotype came up many times. The J gene is TRBJ2-1, the V gene TRBV15, with D unclear. The CDR3 covers 14 residues. The V gene's germline CDR1 is LNHNV and CDR2 YYDKDF (reference sequence). Deletions cut 1 base from V and 3 bases from J, with 7 bases between. CDR3 in amino acids: CATSRVRIYNEQFF. Here the CDR3 DNA reads TGTGCCACCAGCAGAGTAAGGATCTACAATGAGCAGTTCTTC.

This clonotype was detected many times. The chain joins TRBV2 to TRBJ2-7, with a possible D match to TRBD1 (6 bases). This CDR3 is built from 13 residues. V dropped 5 bases and J dropped 2 bases, with 10 bases sitting between them. Per the germline V gene, CDR1 is SNHLY and CDR2 is FYNNEI. CDR3: CASSYGQPYEQYF. The CDR3 DNA reads TGTGCCAGCAGTTATGGACAGCCCTACGAGCAGTACTTC. Full variable domain (missing parts from reference TRBV2 and TRBJ2-7): EPEVTQTPSHQVTQMGQEVILRCVPISNHLYFYWYRQILGQKVEFLVSFYNNEISEKSEIFDDQFSVERPDGSNFTLKIRSTKLEDSAMYFCASSYGQPYEQYFGPGTRLTVT.

This clonotype was seen repeatedly, ten times or more. The chain links TRBV28 to TRBJ2-5; tentative D call: TRBD2 (5 bases). Germline lookup yields CDR1 MDHEN and CDR2 SYDVKM. The CDR3 covers 17 residues. With 3 bases removed from V and 4 bases from J, the gap between germline ends came to 21 bases. The DNA for the CDR3 is TGTGCCAGCAGTTTCTCCCTGTGGGGAGAGAGTGGAGAGACCCAGTACTTC. The encoded protein is CASSFSLWGESGETQYF.